One and the same sample provided the 2 T cell receptor beta chains below, sequenced in a study of beta chain features in type 1 diabetes (dated by TCRdb to 2016 to 2019). Here is what the overall study found, with its caveats: In all four CD4+ subsets, TCRB CDR3 length was moderately but significantly shorter in type 1 diabetes patients.

The library was generated by the immunoSEQ multiplex PCR assay. The entire isolated RNA was reverse transcribed using the High Capacity cDNA Reverse Transcription Kit, and thus expressed TCRB transcripts were sequenced. Entries here come from immuneACCESS through TCRdb and include only in-frame sequences with V and J called. Some clones fail to appear in such tables; in the studies checked, an unresolved V gene covers under half of the shortfall, and the cause of the remainder is unknown. The sample has roughly 150,000 clones on record, over 6% of them singletons. The ten largest make up 0.5% to 0.55% of the sample. Their recognized antigens are unknown. What was sequenced was central memory CD4+ T cells from blood. The receptors here all came from a man between 18 and 29 years old with type 1 diabetes.

This clone occurred a few times. The V gene is TRBV9, the J gene TRBJ2-2; D call uncertain. The CDR3 is 14 amino acids. The germline V gene has CDR1 SGDLS and CDR2 YYNGEE. V was clipped by 4 bases and J by 4 bases, with 11 bases between them. Here the CDR3 reads CASSSTVSTGELFF. Written as DNA, the CDR3 is TGTGCCAGCAGCTCTACAGTGAGCACCGGGGAGCTGTTTTTT.

This rearrangement joins TRBV6-6 to TRBJ1-2; D ambiguous. This CDR3 region has 13 residues. The V end was cut by 6 bases, the J end by 0 bases, with 8 bases between. CDR1 MNHNY and CDR2 SVGAGI come from the germline V gene (reference sequence). In nucleotides, the CDR3 is TGTGCCAGCAGAGCCGGGTCTAACTATGGCTACACCTTC. Residues: CASRAGSNYGYTF.